The present T cell receptor beta chain was sequenced within a study of cytomegalovirus exposure and HLA in healthy donors. Regarding this clone: Its specificity is not known.

Germline assignment: CDR1 SGHRS and CDR2 YFSETQ. The V segment lost 4 bases and the J segment 10 bases; nucleotides outside the gene matches: 9. The CDR3 runs 14 residues. Assay: immunoSEQ multiplex PCR; the TCRdb copy retains only in-frame clones and omits some. The data hold around 170,000 clones, with roughly 91% observed a single time. Findings of the study overall: Both high specificity and high sensitivity reportedly marked the classifier's diagnosis of cytomegalovirus status. A few CMV-associated chains were confirmed in vitro to be specific for CMV antigens.

The V and J genes are TRBV5-1 and TRBJ2-1; the match to TRBD1 covers 9 bases. The sample taken for sequencing was PBMCs. The sequence derives from a man aged 18 to 30 in good health and CMV-seronegative. Here the CDR3 DNA reads TGCGCCAGCAGCCCACGGACAGGGGAGGGCGAGCAGTTCTTC. Its protein product is CASSPRTGEGEQFF.